These 26 T cell receptor beta chains were all obtained from the same sample, sequenced in a study of cytomegalovirus exposure and HLA in healthy donors. The PCR was carried out with 60 Vbeta primers and 13 Jbeta primers. Some clones are missing from TCRdb's copy, which holds only in-frame ones; the method was immunoSEQ multiplex PCR. The sample's table shows under 130,000 clones. Sequenced: PBMCs. Receptor source: a man aged 40-50 years in good health and CMV-seronegative.

J is TRBJ1-1 and V is TRBV14; D possibly corresponds to TRBD1 (5 bases). CDR3 length equals 14 residues. CDR1 is SGHDN, CDR2 FVKESK, per germline. The V and J ends lost 8 bases and 0 bases respectively, with 13 bases between them. CDR3 coding DNA: TGTGCCAGCCGTGTGTCAGGGATGAACACTGAAGCTTTCTTT. Translation gives CASRVSGMNTEAFF.

The rearrangement uses TRBV28 and TRBJ2-1; D possibly corresponds to TRBD2 (6 bases). The ends were cut back, 6 bases at V and 5 bases at J, with 11 bases in the middle. The length of the CDR3 is 13 residues. The germline CDR1 and CDR2 sequences are MDHEN and SYDVKM. This CDR3 reads CASSRPGDNEQFF. The CDR3 bases are TGTGCCAGCAGCCGCCCGGGAGACAATGAGCAGTTCTTC.

V is TRBV28 and J is TRBJ2-7; the D gene is possibly TRBD2 (7 bases). The length of the CDR3 is 14 residues. CDR1 is MDHEN, CDR2 SYDVKM, per germline. Between the trimmed V and J ends, which lost 1 base and 2 bases, there was a span of 9 bases. CDR3 region: CASSLSGGPYEQYF. The CDR3 DNA follows: TGTGCCAGCAGTTTATCCGGGGGGCCCTACGAGCAGTACTTC.

The chain joins TRBV7-8 to TRBJ2-1; 9 nucleotides align to TRBD2. With 0 bases clipped from V and 6 bases from J, the junction kept 3 bases outside the gene matches. The CDR3 consists of 15 residues. The V gene's germline CDR1 is SGHVS and CDR2 FQNEAQ. In DNA, the CDR3 is TGTGCCAGCAGCTTAGCCCTAGCGGGGCTCAATGAGCAGTTCTTC. This encodes CASSLALAGLNEQFF.

The chain joins TRBV27 to TRBJ1-5; D is uncertain. This CDR3 spans 12 amino acids. Germline V gene data show CDR1 as MNHEY and CDR2 as SMNVEV (reference sequence). Trimming left V 6 bases short and J 3 bases short, with 6 bases between. CDR3 DNA: TGTGCCAGCAGCCGGGACAATCAGCCCCAGCATTTT. Protein sequence: CASSRDNQPQHF.

The chain recombines TRBV6-5 with TRBJ1-1; 7 positions match TRBD1. From germline, CDR1 is MNHEY and CDR2 SVGAGI. V shed 8 bases, J shed 4 bases, and the junction held 10 bases outside the gene matches. The CDR3 consists of 14 residues. CDR3 in DNA: TGTGCCAGCGGAGAAGGGACAGTTGGCACTGAAGCTTTCTTT. It is translated as CASGEGTVGTEAFF.

The chain recombines TRBV18 with TRBJ2-7, with D perhaps matching TRBD2 (5 bases). The CDR3 spans 14 residues. V dropped 4 bases and J dropped 5 bases, with 15 bases sitting between them. The V gene's germline CDR1 is KGHSH and CDR2 LQKENI. The CDR3 protein is CASSQLGSADEQYF. The CDR3 bases are TGTGCCAGCTCACAACTGGGATCAGCGGACGAGCAGTACTTC.

This sequence joins TRBV27 and TRBJ1-2; D not resolved. CDR1 and CDR2 (germline): MNHEY, SMNVEV (reference sequence). There are 14 residues in the CDR3. V shed 5 bases and J shed 6 bases, with 16 bases lying between them. The CDR3 nucleotides are TGTGCCAGCAGTCCTAGGGAATACGGGAATGGCTACACCTTC. Translated, it gives CASSPREYGNGYTF.

The V gene is TRBV28, the J gene TRBJ2-7; maybe TRBD1 (5 bases). Germline V gives CDR1 MDHEN, CDR2 SYDVKM. This CDR3 comprises 15 residues. Trimming shortened V by 3 bases and J by 0 bases, and 12 bases separated the two germline ends. The CDR3 DNA is TGTGCCAGCAGTTTGGCAGGGCCCACCTCCTACGAGCAGTACTTC. It yields the protein CASSLAGPTSYEQYF.

V gene TRBV6-5 combines with J gene TRBJ2-2; unclear D gene. V lost 5 bases and J 6 bases, leaving 13 bases between the germline ends. The germline V gene has CDR1 MNHEY and CDR2 SVGAGI. CDR3 length equals 14 residues. The CDR3 here is CASSPQSEAGELFF. The CDR3, as DNA: TGTGCCAGCAGTCCTCAATCCGAGGCCGGGGAGCTGTTTTTT.

The chain joins TRBV18 to TRBJ1-3; D ambiguous. Germline CDR1 and CDR2: KGHSH and LQKENI. There are 15 residues in the CDR3. V shed 1 base and J shed 1 base, with 8 bases lying between them. The CDR3, as DNA: TGTGCCAGCTCACCACGGGCAGGATCTGGAAACACCATATATTTT. Protein sequence: CASSPRAGSGNTIYF.

The V and J genes are TRBV27 and TRBJ2-7, with 11 bases identical to TRBD2. V lost 5 bases to trimming and J lost 0 bases; unmatched junction nucleotides: 3. CDR3 length: 15 residues. Germline CDR1 reads MNHEY; CDR2 reads SMNVEV (reference sequence). The CDR3 nucleotides are TGTGCCAGCAGTCTGACTAGCGGGAACTCCTACGAGCAGTACTTC. This translates into CASSLTSGNSYEQYF.

V and J are TRBV6-1 and TRBJ1-5, with 8 positions matching TRBD1. The CDR3 has 14 amino acids. Looked up from germline, CDR1 is MNHNS and CDR2 is SASEGT. With 7 bases clipped from V and 7 bases from J, the junction kept 9 bases outside the gene matches. The CDR3 spells CASTGPGTGQPQHF. The DNA for the CDR3 is TGTGCCAGCACCGGTCCCGGGACAGGACAGCCCCAGCATTTT.

V usage is TRBV6-6 and J usage is TRBJ2-7; 10 bases align to TRBD1. In germline, CDR1 is MNHNY, CDR2 SVGAGI (reference sequence). The CDR3 covers 15 residues. V trimming: 6 bases; J trimming: 5 bases; junction bases outside the gene matches: 10. The CDR3 loop is CASRLRDRGRDEQYF. The CDR3 region has the DNA TGTGCCAGCAGACTCCGGGACAGGGGACGGGACGAGCAGTACTTC.

The chain employs TRBV18 and TRBJ1-1, with 8 bases aligning to TRBD1. The V and J ends lost 3 bases and 4 bases, in that order; junction bases with no gene match: 7. CDR3 size: 15 residues. The germline V gene has CDR1 KGHSH and CDR2 LQKENI. Here the CDR3 reads CASSPGQGPGTEAFF. The CDR3 DNA sequence: TGTGCCAGCTCACCTGGACAGGGCCCGGGCACTGAAGCTTTCTTT.

The chain carries TRBV5-1 and TRBJ2-1; 9 nucleotides line up with TRBD1. The CDR3 loop spans 12 amino acids. Germline V gene sequence: CDR1 SGHRS, CDR2 YFSETQ. J lost 12 bases, V lost 4 bases, and 5 bases had no gene match. In DNA, the CDR3 is TGCGCCAGCAGCGTAGAGGGACAGGGGCAGTTCTTC. It translates to CASSVEGQGQFF. The full variable domain, with the rest looked up from reference TRBV5-1 and TRBJ2-1, is KAGVTQTPRYLIKTRGQQVTLSCSPISGHRSVSWYQQTPGQGLQFLFEYFSETQRNKGNFPGRFSGRQFSNSRSEMNVSTLELGDSALYLCASSVEGQGQFFGPGTRLTVL.

The chain combines TRBV29-1 with TRBJ1-1; weak D call: TRBD1 (6 bases). The CDR3 totals 13 residues. Trimming took off 4 bases at V and 4 bases at J, with 13 bases between the two ends. The germline CDR1 and CDR2 sequences are SQVTM and ANQGSEA. The CDR3, as DNA: TGCAGCGTTGGTACTCGAGGGGGCACTGAAGCTTTCTTT. Translated, it gives CSVGTRGGTEAFF.

This sequence joins TRBV7-8 and TRBJ1-1, with 7 bases lining up with TRBD1. J lost 1 base, V lost 8 bases, and 7 bases had no gene match. Looked up from germline, CDR1 is SGHVS and CDR2 is FQNEAQ. The CDR3 contains 14 residues. Here the CDR3 reads CASGSRQGNTEAFF. The CDR3 DNA reads as TGTGCCAGCGGATCCCGACAGGGGAACACTGAAGCTTTCTTT.

The chain has TRBV5-1 and TRBJ2-3, with TRBD1 identical over 10 bases. CDR1 is SGHRS and CDR2 is YFSETQ in the germline V gene. The V and J ends lost 0 bases and 3 bases, in that order; junction bases with no gene match: 1. The CDR3 covers 15 residues. The CDR3, as DNA: TGCGCCAGCAGCTTGGGGGGACAGGGGACAGATACGCAGTATTTT. Encoded protein: CASSLGGQGTDTQYF. Supplemented by reference TRBV5-1 and TRBJ2-3, the full variable domain reads KAGVTQTPRYLIKTRGQQVTLSCSPISGHRSVSWYQQTPGQGLQFLFEYFSETQRNKGNFPGRFSGRQFSNSRSEMNVSTLELGDSALYLCASSLGGQGTDTQYFGPGTRLTVL.

The V call is TRBV7-9, the J call TRBJ2-7; TRBD1 might be the D (6 bases). CDR3 length: 16 residues. Germline V gives CDR1 SEHNR, CDR2 FQNEAQ (reference sequence). Trimming left V 5 bases short and J 3 bases short, with 20 bases between. CDR3 sequence reads: CASSTQQGRFFYEQYF. CDR3 DNA: TGTGCCAGCAGCACCCAACAGGGCAGGTTCTTCTACGAGCAGTACTTC.

The CDR3 sequence: CASSYPGLDTEAFF. The CDR3 bases are TGTGCCAGCAGTTATCCGGGACTAGACACTGAAGCTTTCTTT. The rearrangement joins TRBV6-5 to TRBJ1-1; D is possibly TRBD1 (5 bases). This CDR3 spans 14 amino acids. The V gene lost 3 bases and the J gene lost 3 bases, with 11 bases spanning the gap. Germline V gene sequence: CDR1 MNHEY, CDR2 SVGAGI.

The rearrangement joins TRBV6-5 to TRBJ1-1, with 9 bases aligning to TRBD1. The junction had 5 bases not matched to a gene; V was cut back by 5 bases and J by 4 bases. This CDR3 region has 14 residues. Germline CDR1 and CDR2: MNHEY and SVGAGI. CDR3 sequence: CASSQQGAGTEAFF. The CDR3 region has the DNA TGTGCCAGCAGTCAACAGGGGGCGGGCACTGAAGCTTTCTTT.

The chain couples TRBV19 to TRBJ2-5; TRBD2 matches at 8 bases. The CDR3 contains 15 residues. Germline CDR1 is LNHDA and CDR2 is SQIVND (reference sequence). Trimming at V came to 1 base and at J to 4 bases, leaving 5 bases not matched to a gene. CDR3 nucleotide sequence: TGTGCCAGTAGTATAGGTCGCCTAGCGGGAGAGACCCAGTACTTC. It translates to CASSIGRLAGETQYF. Based on the CDR3 plus reference TRBV19 and TRBJ2-5, the full variable domain is DGGITQSPKYLFRKEGQNVTLSCEQNLNHDAMYWYRQDPGQGLRLIYYSQIVNDFQKGDIAEGYSVSREKKESFPLTVTSAQKNPTAFYLCASSIGRLAGETQYFGPGTRLLVL.

This chain uses TRBV7-2 with TRBJ1-1; 11 positions match TRBD1. Trimming at V came to 5 bases and at J to 4 bases, leaving 9 bases not matched to a gene. The CDR3 runs to 16 residues. Germline CDR1 is SGHTA and CDR2 is FQGNSA. The CDR3 bases are TGTGCCAGCAGCATCGGACAGGGGGCAAGCGGCACTGAAGCTTTCTTT. Translating it yields CASSIGQGASGTEAFF. The whole variable domain, filled in from reference TRBV7-2 and TRBJ1-1, reads GAGVSQSPSNKVTEKGKDVELRCDPISGHTALYWYRQSLGQGLEFLIYFQGNSAPDKSGLPSDRFSAERTGGSVSTLTIQRTQQEDSAVYLCASSIGQGASGTEAFFGQGTRLTVV.

The V gene is TRBV5-8, the J gene TRBJ1-1; D is unclear. The CDR3 contains 13 residues. Germline V lookup: CDR1 SGHTS, CDR2 YDEGEE. V was trimmed by 1 base and J by 5 bases, leaving 9 bases between them. CDR3: CASSLSVRTEAFF. In nucleotides, the CDR3 is TGTGCCAGCAGCTTGTCTGTACGGACTGAAGCTTTCTTT.

This rearrangement joins TRBV21-1 to TRBJ2-6; TRBD1, as called in the table, went unchecked against the DNA. TRBV21-1 is marked as a pseudogene. This CDR3 comprises 19 residues. CDR3 sequence (DNA): TGTGCCAGCAGCAAAGATCAGGGGCCGGTTACCTCTGGGGCCAACGTCCTGACTTTC. Translating it yields CASSKDQGPVTSGANVLTF.